This is a list of T cell receptor beta chains from one sample in a study of siplizumab effects on memory and regulatory T cells. The protocol was immunoSEQ multiplex PCR, while the TCRdb copy is restricted to in-frame clones and leaves out a portion. The data contain fewer than 120,000 clones, about nine tenths of them singletons. The sequencing sample was made of CD4+ T cells sorted from blood. These receptors all stem from a human donor in good health. Both conserved end residues are part of each CDR3. A D gene is named only where the DNA matches it firmly. Size values are once, few and many counts, or a class for expanded clones, and some rows have none.

j_call,d_call,clone_size,v_call,cdr3_nt,cdr3_aa
TRBJ1-5,TRBD1,once,TRBV11-3,TGTGCCAGCAGCTTTCGGATGACAGGGGAAATCAGCAATCAGCCCCAGCATTTT,CASSFRMTGEISNQPQHF
TRBJ1-1,-,-,TRBV5-1,TGCGCCAGCAGCGGGGGACAACTGAACACTGAAGCTTTCTTT,CASSGGQLNTEAFF
TRBJ2-5,-,-,TRBV18,TGTGCCAGCTCACCATTCACGGGAGAGACCCAGTACTTC,CASSPFTGETQYF
TRBJ1-4,-,-,TRBV2,TGTGCCAGCATCGAAAGGGGGGCAGGTGAAAAACTGTTTTTT,CASIERGAGEKLFF
TRBJ2-1,-,-,TRBV28,TGTGCCAGCAGTTTCTCCGGGACAACCCCCTACAATGAGCAGTTCTTC,CASSFSGTTPYNEQFF
TRBJ2-2,TRBD1,-,TRBV2,TGTGCCAGCGGGAGTGACAGGGGGCAAAACACCGGGGAGCTGTTTTTT,CASGSDRGQNTGELFF
TRBJ2-7,TRBD1,-,TRBV5-4,TGTGCCAGCAGCTGGGACAGCTACGGGTACGAGCAGTACTTC,CASSWDSYGYEQYF
TRBJ2-5,-,-,TRBV15,TGTGCCACCAGCAGAGGGGAGGAGACCCAGTACTTC,CATSRGEETQYF
TRBJ2-1,TRBD1,-,TRBV30,TGTGCATTGACAGGGCACCGCTTGGATGAGCAGTTCTTC,CALTGHRLDEQFF
TRBJ2-5,-,-,TRBV5-1,TGCGCCAGCAGCTTGGAGACTAGTGCTGAGACCCAGTACTTC,CASSLETSAETQYF
TRBJ2-3,-,-,TRBV9,TGTGCCAGCAGCGTAGAAATAGATACGCAGTATTTT,CASSVEIDTQYF
TRBJ1-1,-,-,TRBV29-1,TGCAGCGTTGTGGCGACTTGGAACACTGAAGCTTTCTTT,CSVVATWNTEAFF
TRBJ1-6,-,few,TRBV2,TGTGCCAGCACCGGGACCTTAAATTCACCCCTCCACTTT,CASTGTLNSPLHF
TRBJ2-2,TRBD1,-,TRBV28,TGTGCCAGCAGAGGGCAGGGGGCGGCCCAGAGGGCCGGGGAGCTGTTTTTT,CASRGQGAAQRAGELFF
TRBJ2-2,TRBD2,-,TRBV5-1,TGCGCCAGCAGCCGTAGCGGGTCCACCGGGGAGCTGTTTTTT,CASSRSGSTGELFF
TRBJ1-2,-,-,TRBV18,TGTGCCAGCTCACCAGTGCTTTTAGGGGGAGAGTATGGCTACACCTTC,CASSPVLLGGEYGYTF
TRBJ1-2,TRBD1,-,TRBV5-4,TGTGCCAGCAGCCGAGGGACAGGGGAGATGAACTATGGCTACACCTTC,CASSRGTGEMNYGYTF
TRBJ2-3,-,-,TRBV2,TGTGCCAGCAGTTCTCGAATAAGGGCGCACACAGATACGCAGTATTTT,CASSSRIRAHTDTQYF
TRBJ1-5,TRBD1,-,TRBV4-2,TGTGCCAGCAGCCAAGGGCTAGGGACAGGGGACGGACAGCCCCAGCATTTT,CASSQGLGTGDGQPQHF
TRBJ2-7,-,once,TRBV2,TGTGCCAGCAGTGATCACAGGGTGCGGTACGAGCAGTACTTC,CASSDHRVRYEQYF
TRBJ2-5,TRBD2,-,TRBV27,TGTGCCAGCAGTTTCGATTCAGCGGGAGGGTTGGGCCAAGAGACCCAGTACTTC,CASSFDSAGGLGQETQYF
TRBJ2-5,-,-,TRBV2,TGTGCCAGCAGTGAACGAGGGGGGGGAGGGACCCAGTACTTC,CASSERGGGGTQYF
TRBJ2-1,TRBD2,once,TRBV9,TGTGCCAGCAGCGCCGGGAGGGATGAGCAGTTCTTC,CASSAGRDEQFF
TRBJ2-2,-,-,TRBV2,TGTGCCAGCAGGTTAGACACCGGGGAGCTGTTTTTT,CASRLDTGELFF
TRBJ2-3,-,-,TRBV28,TGTGCCAGCAGTTTGGGAGAGGGCACAGATACGCAGTATTTT,CASSLGEGTDTQYF
TRBJ1-4,-,-,TRBV6-5,TGTGCCAGCAGACAGGACCTATCAAGTTCGGCAAGGGTGTTTTTT,CASRQDLSSSARVFF
TRBJ1-1,TRBD1,-,TRBV19,TGTGCCAGTAGTCAAATTCCCTGGGAGGGGGCTAACACTGAAGCTTTCTTT,CASSQIPWEGANTEAFF
TRBJ1-2,-,-,TRBV28,TGTGCCAGCAGTCTACAGGGCTTAAACTATGGCTACACCTTC,CASSLQGLNYGYTF
TRBJ2-1,TRBD2,-,TRBV7-3,TGTGCCAGCAGCTTAGGTAGCGGGAGCTACAATGAGCAGTTCTTC,CASSLGSGSYNEQFF
TRBJ2-3,-,-,TRBV7-7,TGTGCCAGCAGCTTTCAGGTTTCCGATACGCAGTATTTT,CASSFQVSDTQYF
TRBJ2-1,TRBD2,-,TRBV7-2,TGTGCCAGCAGCTTCGAGCGGGGAAGGACCGACAATGAGCAGTTCTTC,CASSFERGRTDNEQFF
TRBJ2-7,-,-,TRBV5-4,TGTGCCAGCAGCTTGGCAGGAGTACCCTACGAGCAGTACTTC,CASSLAGVPYEQYF
TRBJ1-5,TRBD1,-,TRBV6-5,TGTGCCAGCAGTGCCGGGACAGCTGAGGGGCCCCAGCATTTT,CASSAGTAEGPQHF
TRBJ1-1,TRBD1,-,TRBV28,TGTGCCAGCAGTTTATACAGGGGGTTTGAAGCTTTCTTT,CASSLYRGFEAFF
TRBJ1-1,-,-,TRBV5-4,TGTGCCAGCAGCTTACCACAGGGTGAGACGGAGACTTTCTTT,CASSLPQGETETFF
TRBJ1-5,-,-,TRBV7-2,TGTGCCAGCAGCCCAACAGGAGGGGGGTCCCAGCATTTT,CASSPTGGGSQHF
TRBJ2-1,-,-,TRBV7-8,TGTGCCAGCAGCTACTCCGGCAATGAGCAGTTCTTC,CASSYSGNEQFF
TRBJ1-3,-,-,TRBV30,TGTGCCTGGAGTGCAAACCCCGCGAACACCATATATTTT,CAWSANPANTIYF
TRBJ1-1,TRBD1,-,TRBV6-1,TGTGCCTCCTCCAGAGACAGGGGTGGTAGGACTGAAGCTTTCTTT,CASSRDRGGRTEAFF
TRBJ2-7,TRBD2,-,TRBV4-2,TGTGCCAGCAGCCAAGCGACTAGCGGGGAGTCCTACGAGCAGTACTTC,CASSQATSGESYEQYF
TRBJ2-3,-,-,TRBV5-6,TGTGCCAGCAGCTTGTGGCGTGGCTTTGTCCCAGATACGCAGTATTTT,CASSLWRGFVPDTQYF
TRBJ1-4,-,-,TRBV18,TGTGCCAGCTCCCCGAGACAGGAGTATGAAAAACTGTTTTTT,CASSPRQEYEKLFF
TRBJ2-7,TRBD2,-,TRBV19,TGTGCCAGTAGTAGAGGGACTAGTTCCGACGAGCAGTACTTC,CASSRGTSSDEQYF
TRBJ2-5,-,once,TRBV7-9,TGTGCCAGCATCCTTTGGGAGACCCAGTACTTC,CASILWETQYF
TRBJ1-2,-,-,TRBV7-2,TGTGCCAGCAGCTTCGGACAGATTACTAACTATGGCTACACCTTC,CASSFGQITNYGYTF